This TCR beta chain originates from a study of shared clonotypes between healthy human individuals. There are 18 residues in the CDR3. From germline, CDR1 is SGHTA and CDR2 FQGNSA. V was pared by 3 bases and J by 7 bases, with 15 bases of the junction left unmatched. Measured with immunoSEQ multiplex PCR; TCRdb has only the in-frame clones, and not every one. The sample lists roughly 220,000 clones; approximately 65% were seen once. The J gene is TRBJ2-1, the V gene TRBV7-2, with 10 bases lining up with TRBD2. Sequences were obtained from memory CD4+ T cells sorted from blood. Subset meaning: CD45RA-negative fraction. This receptor was taken from a young man in good health. CDR3 bases: TGTGCCAGCAGCTTGGAACCATCTAGCGGGAGTGGACGTAATGAGCAGTTCTTC. Its protein is CASSLEPSSGSGRNEQFF.